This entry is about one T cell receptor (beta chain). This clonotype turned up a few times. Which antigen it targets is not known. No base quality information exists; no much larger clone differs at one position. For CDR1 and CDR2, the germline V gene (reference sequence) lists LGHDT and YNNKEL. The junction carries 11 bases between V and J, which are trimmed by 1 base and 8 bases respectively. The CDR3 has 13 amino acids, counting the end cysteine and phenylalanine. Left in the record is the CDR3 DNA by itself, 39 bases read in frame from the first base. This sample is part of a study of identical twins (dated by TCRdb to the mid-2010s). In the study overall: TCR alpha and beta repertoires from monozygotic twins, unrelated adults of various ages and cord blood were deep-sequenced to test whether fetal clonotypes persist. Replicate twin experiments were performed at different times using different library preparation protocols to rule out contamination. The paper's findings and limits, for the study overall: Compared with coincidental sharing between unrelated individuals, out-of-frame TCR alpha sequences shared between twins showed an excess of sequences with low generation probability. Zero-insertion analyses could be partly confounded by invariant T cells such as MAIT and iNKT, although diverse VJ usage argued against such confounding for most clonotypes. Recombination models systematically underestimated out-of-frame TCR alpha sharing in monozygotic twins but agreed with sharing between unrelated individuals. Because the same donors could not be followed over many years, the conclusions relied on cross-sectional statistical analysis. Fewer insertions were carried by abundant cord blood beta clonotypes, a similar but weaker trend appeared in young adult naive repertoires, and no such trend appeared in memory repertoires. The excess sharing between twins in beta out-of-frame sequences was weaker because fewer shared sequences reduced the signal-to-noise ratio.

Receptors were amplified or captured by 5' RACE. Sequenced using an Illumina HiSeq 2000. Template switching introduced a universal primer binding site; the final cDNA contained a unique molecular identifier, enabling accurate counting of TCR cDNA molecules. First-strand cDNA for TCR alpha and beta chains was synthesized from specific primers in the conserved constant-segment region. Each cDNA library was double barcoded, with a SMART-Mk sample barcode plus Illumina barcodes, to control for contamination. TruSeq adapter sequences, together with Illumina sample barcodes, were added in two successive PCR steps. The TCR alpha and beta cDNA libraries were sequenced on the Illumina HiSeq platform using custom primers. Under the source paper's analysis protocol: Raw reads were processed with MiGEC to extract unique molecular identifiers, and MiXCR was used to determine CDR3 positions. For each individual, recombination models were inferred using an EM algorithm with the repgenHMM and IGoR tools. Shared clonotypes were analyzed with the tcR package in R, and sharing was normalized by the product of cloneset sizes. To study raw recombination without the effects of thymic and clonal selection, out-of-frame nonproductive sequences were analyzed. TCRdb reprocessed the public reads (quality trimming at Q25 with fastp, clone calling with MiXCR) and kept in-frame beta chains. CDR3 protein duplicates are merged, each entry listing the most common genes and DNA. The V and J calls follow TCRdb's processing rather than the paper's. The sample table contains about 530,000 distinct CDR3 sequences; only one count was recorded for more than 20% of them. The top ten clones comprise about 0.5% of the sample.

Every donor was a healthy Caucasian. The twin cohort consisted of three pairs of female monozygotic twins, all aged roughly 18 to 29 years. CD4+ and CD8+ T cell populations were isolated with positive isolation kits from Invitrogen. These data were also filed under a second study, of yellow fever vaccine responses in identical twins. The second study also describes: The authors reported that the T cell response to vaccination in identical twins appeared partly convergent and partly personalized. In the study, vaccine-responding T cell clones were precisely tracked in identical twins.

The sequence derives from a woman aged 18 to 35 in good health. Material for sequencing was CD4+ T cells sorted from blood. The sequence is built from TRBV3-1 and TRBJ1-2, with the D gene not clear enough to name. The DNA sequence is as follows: TGTGCCAGCAGCCAAGGAACGGCTCGAGGCTACACCTTC. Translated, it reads CASSQGTARGYTF. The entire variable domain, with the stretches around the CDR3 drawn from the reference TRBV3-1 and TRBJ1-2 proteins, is DTAVSQTPKYLVTQMGNDKSIKCEQNLGHDTMYWYKQDSKKFLKIMFSYNNKELIINETVPNRFSPKSPDKAHLNLHINSLELGDSAVYFCASSQGTARGYTFGSGTRLTVV.